Given below is one T cell receptor (beta chain) in context. The clone's antigen remains unknown. Within one base of it there is no much larger clone, and no base qualities were kept. The collaborating institutions used their own protocols to collect whole blood in K2EDTA tubes. Collaborator samples were shipped for TCRbeta analysis as frozen whole blood, isolated PBMCs, or DNA extracted from either sample type. The data derive from a study of blood T cell repertoires in COVID-19 (dated by TCRdb to 2019 to 2021). Regarding the study in general: Samples from collaborators originated in the United States, Italy and Spain and spanned both the acute and convalescent phases of COVID-19. A freely available public database, intended as a resource for researchers studying the immune response to SARS-CoV-2, is where the repertoires were released. Where available, HLA class I and class II types were obtained from metadata supplied by the sample provider rather than from assay-based typing. The prospective study material was composed of cDNA or gDNA derived from T cells, B-cell-depleted T cells, or PBMCs. Nearly every sample came with metadata listing a de-identified subject ID, COVID-19 status, age in years and sex. Subjects who had been exposed to COVID-19, were actively infected with it, or had recovered from it provided the deeply sampled blood TCRbeta repertoires that made up the dataset. Samples came from the ongoing ImmuneRACE study (first 160 participants) plus 1,254 subjects from 6 global collaborators.

V was cut back by 0 bases and J by 0 bases, leaving a gap of 10 bases between them. The CDR3 runs 15 amino acids, cysteine and phenylalanine included. The only DNA kept is the CDR3, 45 bases in frame from the first base. The germline V gene encodes CDR1 SGDLS and CDR2 YYNGEE. TCRbeta CDR3 regions were amplified from genomic DNA using the immunoSEQ Assay, a bias-controlled multiplex PCR. The source study handled its data this way. The number of nucleated cells in each sample was estimated from the amplification of reference gene primers within the assay. Sequence reads were collapsed and filtered to measure the absolute abundance of every unique TCRbeta CDR3 rearrangement. Productive Simpson clonality was computed per sample as the square root of Simpson's diversity index over productive rearrangements. TCRdb carries this immuneACCESS record with in-frame sequences only. Its versions omit some clonotypes, under half of them owing to an unresolved V gene in the studies checked, with the rest unexplained. Clone size and V and J calls were adopted from that table, with D and trimming inferred from the DNA. The sample has about 180,000 clones on record, 70% to 90% of them singletons. Around 9.9% of the sample belongs to the ten largest clones.

Broader findings and caveats from the paper: The quantity of clinical and demographic metadata differed by source and by participant and was supplied without curation.

This sequence was found in a human donor with active or convalescent COVID-19. The donor label of this sample is uncertain. This receptor chain uses TRBV9 and TRBJ2-7, with the identity of the D gene unclear. Input material: peripheral blood. The CDR3 region reads CASSVGSASSYEQYF. Here is the DNA: TGTGCCAGCAGCGTAGGGTCAGCTAGCTCCTACGAGCAGTACTTC.